This TCR beta chain was sequenced during a study of cytotoxic CD8 clonotypes in ibrutinib-treated CLL. Study-wide results and caveats: Sustained-remission and progressing patients' sampling times differed. The study found clonality rose at ibrutinib response, then fell toward baseline at progression. Circulating CD8+ T-cell counts were tracked by baseline clonality, which exceeded that of age-matched healthy donors.

The authors obtained roughly 1.8 micrograms of genomic DNA from cryopreserved PBMCs for TCR beta libraries. Produced via immunoSEQ multiplex PCR; TCRdb's table is partial and in-frame only. This sample carries 250,000 or so clones, 70% of them seen once, and the ten largest clones take approximately 15%. Details on this clone: Its specificity is unknown.

Looked up from germline, CDR1 is SEHNR and CDR2 is FQNEAQ (reference sequence). Trimming took 1 base from V and 6 from J; bases not matched to a gene: 2. The CDR3 is 14 residues long. The V call is TRBV7-9, the J call TRBJ2-7; 11 bases map to TRBD2. The clonotype comes from a human donor with chronic lymphocytic leukemia. Sequencing was performed on PBMCs, taken after 24 months of ibrutinib treatment. DNA of the CDR3: TGTGCCAGCAGCTTAGGAGGGACTAGCGGCGAGCAGTACTTC. Protein sequence: CASSLGGTSGEQYF.